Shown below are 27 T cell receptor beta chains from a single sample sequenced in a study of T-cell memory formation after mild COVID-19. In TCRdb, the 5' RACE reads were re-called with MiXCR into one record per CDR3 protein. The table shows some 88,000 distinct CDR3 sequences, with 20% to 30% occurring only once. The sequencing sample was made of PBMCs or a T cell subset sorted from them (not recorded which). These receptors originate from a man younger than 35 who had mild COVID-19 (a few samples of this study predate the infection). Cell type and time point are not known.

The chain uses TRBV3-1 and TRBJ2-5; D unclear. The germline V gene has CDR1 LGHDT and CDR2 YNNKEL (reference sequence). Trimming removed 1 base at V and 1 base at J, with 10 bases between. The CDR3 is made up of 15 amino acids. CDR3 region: CASSQGSGTQETQYF. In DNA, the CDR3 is TGTGCCAGCAGCCAAGGGTCAGGTACCCAAGAGACCCAGTACTTC.

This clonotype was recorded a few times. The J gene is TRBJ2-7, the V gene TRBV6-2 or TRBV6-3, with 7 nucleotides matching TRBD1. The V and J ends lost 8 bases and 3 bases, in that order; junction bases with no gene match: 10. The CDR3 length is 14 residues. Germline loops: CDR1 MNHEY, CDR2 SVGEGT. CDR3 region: CASGEWDSSYEQYF. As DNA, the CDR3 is TGTGCCAGCGGGGAATGGGACAGCAGCTACGAGCAGTACTTC.

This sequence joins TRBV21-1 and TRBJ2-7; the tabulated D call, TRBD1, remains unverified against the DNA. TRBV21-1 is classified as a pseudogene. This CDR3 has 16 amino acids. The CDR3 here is CASSPDGRRIDYEQYF. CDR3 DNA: TGTGCCAGCAGCCCGGACGGGCGAAGGATCGACTACGAGCAGTACTTC.

The chain's CDR3 is CSVRETGANVLTF. The CDR3 bases are TGCAGCGTTCGGGAGACTGGGGCCAACGTCCTGACTTTC. The chain is built from TRBV29-1 and TRBJ2-6; D is perhaps TRBD2 (6 bases). V was pared by 5 bases and J by 2 bases, with 7 bases between. Germline V gives CDR1 SQVTM, CDR2 ANQGSEA. The CDR3 spans 13 residues.

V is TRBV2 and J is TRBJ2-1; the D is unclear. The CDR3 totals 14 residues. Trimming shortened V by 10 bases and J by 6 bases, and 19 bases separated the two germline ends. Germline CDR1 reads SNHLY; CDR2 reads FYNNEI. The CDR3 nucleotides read TGTGCCACTCAAAACCGAGCAGGATTCAATGAGCAGTTCTTC. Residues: CATQNRAGFNEQFF.

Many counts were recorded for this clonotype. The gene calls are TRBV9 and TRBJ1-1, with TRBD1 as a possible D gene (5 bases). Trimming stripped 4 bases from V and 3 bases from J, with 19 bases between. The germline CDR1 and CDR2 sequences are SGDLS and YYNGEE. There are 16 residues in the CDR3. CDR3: CASSPGRGEADTEAFF. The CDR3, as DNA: TGTGCCAGCAGCCCCGGCCGGGGGGAGGCGGACACTGAAGCTTTCTTT.

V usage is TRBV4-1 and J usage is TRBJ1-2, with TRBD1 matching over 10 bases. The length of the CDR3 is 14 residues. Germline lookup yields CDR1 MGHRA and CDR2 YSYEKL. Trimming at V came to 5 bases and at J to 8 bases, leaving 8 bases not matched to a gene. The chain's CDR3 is CASSRTGGDGGYTF. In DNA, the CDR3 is TGCGCCAGCAGCAGGACAGGGGGGGATGGCGGCTACACCTTC.

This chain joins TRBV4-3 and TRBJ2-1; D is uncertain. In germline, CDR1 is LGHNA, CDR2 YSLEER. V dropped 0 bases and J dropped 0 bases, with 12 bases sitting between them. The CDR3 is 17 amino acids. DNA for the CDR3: TGCGCCAGCAGCCAAGACCCCCGCGATAGCTCCTACAATGAGCAGTTCTTC. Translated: CASSQDPRDSSYNEQFF.

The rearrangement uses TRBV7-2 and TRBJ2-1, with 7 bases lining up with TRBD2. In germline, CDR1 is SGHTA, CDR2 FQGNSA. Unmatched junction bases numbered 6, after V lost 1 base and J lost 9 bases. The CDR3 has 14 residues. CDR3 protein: CASSLGGGLVEQFF. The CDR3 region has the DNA TGTGCCAGCAGCTTAGGCGGGGGTCTTGTTGAGCAGTTCTTC. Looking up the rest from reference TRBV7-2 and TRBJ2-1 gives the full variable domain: GAGVSQSPSNKVTEKGKDVELRCDPISGHTALYWYRQSLGQGLEFLIYFQGNSAPDKSGLPSDRFSAERTGGSVSTLTIQRTQQEDSAVYLCASSLGGGLVEQFFGPGTRLTVL.

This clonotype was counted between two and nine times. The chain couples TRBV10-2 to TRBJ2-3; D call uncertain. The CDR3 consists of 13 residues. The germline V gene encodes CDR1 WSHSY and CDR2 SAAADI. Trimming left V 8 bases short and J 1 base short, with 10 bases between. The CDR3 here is CASYDTGTDTQYF. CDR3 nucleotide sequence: TGCGCCAGCTATGACACCGGCACAGATACGCAGTATTTT.

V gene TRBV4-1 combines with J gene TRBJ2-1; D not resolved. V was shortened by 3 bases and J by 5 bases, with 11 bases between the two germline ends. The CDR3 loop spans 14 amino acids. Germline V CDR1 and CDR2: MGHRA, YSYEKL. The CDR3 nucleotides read TGCGCCAGCAGCCATAGAAGAGGAAACAATGAGCAGTTCTTC. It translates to CASSHRRGNNEQFF.

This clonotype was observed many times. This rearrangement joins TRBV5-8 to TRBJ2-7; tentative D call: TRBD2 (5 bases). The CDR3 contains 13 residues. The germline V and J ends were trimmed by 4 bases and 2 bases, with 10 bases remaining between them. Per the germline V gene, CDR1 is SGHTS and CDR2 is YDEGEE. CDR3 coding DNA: TGTGCCAGCAGCCCCCCCGGGGCCTACGAGCAGTACTTC. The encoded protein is CASSPPGAYEQYF.

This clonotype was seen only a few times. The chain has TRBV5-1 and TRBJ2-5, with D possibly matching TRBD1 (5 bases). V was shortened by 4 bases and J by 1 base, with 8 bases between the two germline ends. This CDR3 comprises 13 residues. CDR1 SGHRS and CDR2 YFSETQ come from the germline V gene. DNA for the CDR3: TGCGCCAGCAGCGACGACAGCCAAGAGACCCAGTACTTC. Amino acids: CASSDDSQETQYF.

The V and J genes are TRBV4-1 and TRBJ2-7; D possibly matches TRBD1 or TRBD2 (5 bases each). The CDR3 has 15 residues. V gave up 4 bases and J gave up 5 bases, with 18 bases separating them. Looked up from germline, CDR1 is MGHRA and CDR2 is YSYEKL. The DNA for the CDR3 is TGCGCCAGCAGCCTAATCGGGACCCCCGGGGACGAGCAGTACTTC. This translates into CASSLIGTPGDEQYF.

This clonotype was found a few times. The DNA of the CDR3 is TGTGCCAGCAGTTTTAACGGGGGGGCTACCGGGGAGCTGTTTTTT. Protein: CASSFNGGATGELFF. The genes are TRBV12-3 or TRBV12-4 and TRBJ2-2; 8 bases match TRBD2. V lost 3 bases to trimming and J lost 5 bases; unmatched junction nucleotides: 5. CDR3 length equals 15 residues.

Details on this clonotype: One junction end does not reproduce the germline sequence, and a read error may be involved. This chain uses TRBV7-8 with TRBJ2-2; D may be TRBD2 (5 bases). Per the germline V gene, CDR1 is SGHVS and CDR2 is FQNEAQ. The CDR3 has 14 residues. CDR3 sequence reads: CASSLGSNTGELLF. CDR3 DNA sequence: TGTGCCAGCAGCTTAGGGTCGAACACCGGGGAGCTGTTGTTT.

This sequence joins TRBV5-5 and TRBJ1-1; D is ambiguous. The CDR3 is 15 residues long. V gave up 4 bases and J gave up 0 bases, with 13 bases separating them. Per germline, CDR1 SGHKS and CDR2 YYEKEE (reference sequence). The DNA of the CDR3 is TGTGCCAGCAGCACCCACGGGAACTTGAACACTGAAGCTTTCTTT. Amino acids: CASSTHGNLNTEAFF.

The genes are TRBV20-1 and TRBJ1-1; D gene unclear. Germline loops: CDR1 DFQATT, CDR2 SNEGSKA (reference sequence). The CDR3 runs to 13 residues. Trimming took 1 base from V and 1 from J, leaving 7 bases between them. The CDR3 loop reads CSARAPGNTEAFF. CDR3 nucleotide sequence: TGCAGTGCTAGAGCCCCAGGGAACACTGAAGCTTTCTTT.

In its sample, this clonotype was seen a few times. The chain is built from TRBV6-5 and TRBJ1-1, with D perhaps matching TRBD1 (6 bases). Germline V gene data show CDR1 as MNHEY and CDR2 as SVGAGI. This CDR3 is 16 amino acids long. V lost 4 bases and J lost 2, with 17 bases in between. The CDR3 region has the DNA TGTGCCAGCAGTTTTTCCGACGGGACACCTAACACTGAAGCTTTCTTT. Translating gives CASSFSDGTPNTEAFF.

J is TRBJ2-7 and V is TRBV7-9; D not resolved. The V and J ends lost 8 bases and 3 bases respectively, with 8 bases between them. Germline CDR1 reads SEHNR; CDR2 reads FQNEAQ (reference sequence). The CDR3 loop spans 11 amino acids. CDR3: CASGVIYEQYV. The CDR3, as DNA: TGTGCCAGCGGGGTCATCTACGAGCAGTACGTC.

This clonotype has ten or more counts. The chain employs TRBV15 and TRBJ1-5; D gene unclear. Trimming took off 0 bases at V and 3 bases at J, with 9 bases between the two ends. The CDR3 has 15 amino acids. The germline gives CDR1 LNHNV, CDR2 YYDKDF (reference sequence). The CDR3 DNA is TGTGCCACCAGCAGAGATTTGCAGGTCAATCAGCCCCAGCATTTT. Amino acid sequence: CATSRDLQVNQPQHF.

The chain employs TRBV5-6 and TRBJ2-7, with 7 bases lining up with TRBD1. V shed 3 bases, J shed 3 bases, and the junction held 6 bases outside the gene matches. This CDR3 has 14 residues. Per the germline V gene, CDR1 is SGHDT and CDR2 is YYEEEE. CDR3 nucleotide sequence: TGTGCCAGCAGCTCCGGGACAGTAGTCTACGAGCAGTACGTC. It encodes CASSSGTVVYEQYV.

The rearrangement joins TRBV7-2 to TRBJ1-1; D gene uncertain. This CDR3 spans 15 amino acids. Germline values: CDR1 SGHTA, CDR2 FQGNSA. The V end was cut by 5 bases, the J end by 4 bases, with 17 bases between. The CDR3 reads CASSDNDGIGTEAFF. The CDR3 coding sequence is TGTGCCAGCAGCGACAATGACGGGATCGGCACTGAAGCTTTCTTT.

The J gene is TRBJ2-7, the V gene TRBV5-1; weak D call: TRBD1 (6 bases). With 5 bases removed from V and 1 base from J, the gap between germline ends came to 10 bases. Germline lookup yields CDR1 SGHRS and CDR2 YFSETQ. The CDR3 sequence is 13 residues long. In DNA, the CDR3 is TGCGCCAGCAGTGAGGACAGTTCCTACGAGCAGTACTTC. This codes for CASSEDSSYEQYF.

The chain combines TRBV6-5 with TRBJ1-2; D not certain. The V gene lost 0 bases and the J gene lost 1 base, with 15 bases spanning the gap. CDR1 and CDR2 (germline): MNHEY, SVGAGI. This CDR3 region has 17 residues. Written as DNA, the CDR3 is TGTGCCAGCAGTTACTCGATCGCCTCCTCTCTTAACTATGGCTACACCTTC. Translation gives CASSYSIASSLNYGYTF.

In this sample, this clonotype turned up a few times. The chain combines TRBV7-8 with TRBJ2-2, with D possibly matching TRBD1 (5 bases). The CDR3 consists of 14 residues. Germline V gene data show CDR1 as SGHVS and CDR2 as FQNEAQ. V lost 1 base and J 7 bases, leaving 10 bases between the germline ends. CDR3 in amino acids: CASSLVSRDGELFF. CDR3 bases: TGTGCCAGCAGCTTAGTATCCAGGGACGGGGAGCTGTTTTTT.

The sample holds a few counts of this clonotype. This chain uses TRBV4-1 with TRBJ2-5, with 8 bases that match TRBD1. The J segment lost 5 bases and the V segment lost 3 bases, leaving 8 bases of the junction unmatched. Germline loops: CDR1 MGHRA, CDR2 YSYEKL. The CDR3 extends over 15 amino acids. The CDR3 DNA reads TGCGCCAGCAGCCACCCGCAGGGGGCCCTGGAGACCCAGTACTTC. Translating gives CASSHPQGALETQYF.